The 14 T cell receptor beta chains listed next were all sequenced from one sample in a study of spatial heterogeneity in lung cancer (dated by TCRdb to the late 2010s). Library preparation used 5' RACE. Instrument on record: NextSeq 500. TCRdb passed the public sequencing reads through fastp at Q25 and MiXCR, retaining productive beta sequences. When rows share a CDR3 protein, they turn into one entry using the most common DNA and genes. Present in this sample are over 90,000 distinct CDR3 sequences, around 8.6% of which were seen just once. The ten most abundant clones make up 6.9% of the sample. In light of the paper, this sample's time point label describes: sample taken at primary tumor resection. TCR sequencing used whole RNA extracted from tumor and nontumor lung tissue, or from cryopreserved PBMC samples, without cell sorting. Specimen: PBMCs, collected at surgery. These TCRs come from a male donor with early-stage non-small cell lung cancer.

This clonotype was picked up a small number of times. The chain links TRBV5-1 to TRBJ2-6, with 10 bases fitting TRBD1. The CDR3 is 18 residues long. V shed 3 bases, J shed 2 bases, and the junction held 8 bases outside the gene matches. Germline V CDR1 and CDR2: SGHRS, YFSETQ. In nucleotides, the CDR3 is TGCGCCAGCAGCTCCGGGACAGGGGTAATGGCTGGGGCCAACGTCCTGACTTTC. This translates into CASSSGTGVMAGANVLTF.

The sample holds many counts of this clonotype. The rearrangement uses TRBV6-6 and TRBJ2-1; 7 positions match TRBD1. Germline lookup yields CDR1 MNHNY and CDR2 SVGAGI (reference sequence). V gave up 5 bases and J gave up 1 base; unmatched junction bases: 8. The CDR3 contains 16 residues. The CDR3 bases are TGTGCCAGCAGTAAAGGGACAGCCGATTCCTACAATGAGCAGTTCTTC. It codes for CASSKGTADSYNEQFF.

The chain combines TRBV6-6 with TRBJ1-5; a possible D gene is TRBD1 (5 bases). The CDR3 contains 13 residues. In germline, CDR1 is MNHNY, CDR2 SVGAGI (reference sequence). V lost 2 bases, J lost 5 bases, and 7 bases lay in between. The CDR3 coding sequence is TGTGCCAGCAGTTACCGGGACCATCAGCCCCAGCATTTT. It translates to CASSYRDHQPQHF.

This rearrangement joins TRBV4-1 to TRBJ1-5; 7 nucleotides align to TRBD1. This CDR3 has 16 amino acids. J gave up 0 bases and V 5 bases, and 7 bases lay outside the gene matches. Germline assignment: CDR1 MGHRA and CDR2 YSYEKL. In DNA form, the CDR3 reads TGCGCCAGCAGCTACACAGGGGACCCTAGCAATCAGCCCCAGCATTTT. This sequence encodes CASSYTGDPSNQPQHF.

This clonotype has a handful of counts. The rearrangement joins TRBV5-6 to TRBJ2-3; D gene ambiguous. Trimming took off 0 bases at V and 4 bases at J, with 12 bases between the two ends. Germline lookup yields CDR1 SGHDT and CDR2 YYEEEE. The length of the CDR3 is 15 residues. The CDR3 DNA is TGTGCCAGCAGCTTGGGGGCTACACCCCCAGATACGCAGTATTTT. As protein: CASSLGATPPDTQYF.

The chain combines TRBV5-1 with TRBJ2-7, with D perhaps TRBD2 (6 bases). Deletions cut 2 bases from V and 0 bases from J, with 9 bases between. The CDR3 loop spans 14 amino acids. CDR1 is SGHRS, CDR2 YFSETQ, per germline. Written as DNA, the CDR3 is TGCGCCAGCAGCTTCGGAGGGACCTCCTACGAGCAGTACTTC. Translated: CASSFGGTSYEQYF.

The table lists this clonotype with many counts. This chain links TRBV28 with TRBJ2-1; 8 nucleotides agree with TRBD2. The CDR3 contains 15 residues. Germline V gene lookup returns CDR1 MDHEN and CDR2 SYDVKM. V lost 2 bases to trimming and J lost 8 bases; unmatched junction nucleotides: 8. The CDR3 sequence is CASSLGSSGNHEQFF. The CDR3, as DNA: TGTGCCAGCAGTTTAGGGAGTAGCGGGAACCATGAGCAGTTCTTC. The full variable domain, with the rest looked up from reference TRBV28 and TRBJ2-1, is DVKVTQSSRYLVKRTGEKVFLECVQDMDHENMFWYRQDPGLGLRLIYFSYDVKMKEKGDIPEGYSVSREKKERFSLILESASTNQTSMYLCASSLGSSGNHEQFFGPGTRLTVL.

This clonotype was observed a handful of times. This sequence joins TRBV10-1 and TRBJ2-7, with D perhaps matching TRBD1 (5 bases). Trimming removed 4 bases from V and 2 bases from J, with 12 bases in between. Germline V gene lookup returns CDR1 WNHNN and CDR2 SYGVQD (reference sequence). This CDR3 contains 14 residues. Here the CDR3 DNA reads TGCGCCAGCAGTGCCCCACAGGCCCCCTACGAGCAGTACTTC. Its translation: CASSAPQAPYEQYF.

The CDR3 here is CSAPTSGHTDTQYF. The DNA for the CDR3 is TGCAGTGCCCCAACTAGCGGACACACAGATACGCAGTATTTT. The chain recombines TRBV20-1 with TRBJ2-3, with 8 bases aligning to TRBD2. Germline V gene lookup returns CDR1 DFQATT and CDR2 SNEGSKA (reference sequence). The CDR3 consists of 14 residues. Trimming at V came to 6 bases and at J to 2 bases, leaving 7 bases not matched to a gene.

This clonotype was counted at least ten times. Here the CDR3 reads CASSLGGTYNEQFF. CDR3 nucleotide sequence: TGTGCCAGCAGCTTAGGGGGAACCTACAATGAGCAGTTCTTC. The rearrangement uses TRBV7-6 and TRBJ2-1; unclear D gene. The CDR3 extends over 14 amino acids. V shed 1 base and J shed 2 bases, with 6 bases lying between them. Germline V gene data show CDR1 as SGHVS and CDR2 as FNYEAQ.

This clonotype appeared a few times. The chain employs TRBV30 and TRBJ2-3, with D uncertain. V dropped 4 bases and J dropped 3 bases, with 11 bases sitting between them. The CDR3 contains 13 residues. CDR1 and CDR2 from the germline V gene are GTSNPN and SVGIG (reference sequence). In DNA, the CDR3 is TGTGCCTGGAAGTGGAAGGGAACAGATACGCAGTATTTT. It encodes CAWKWKGTDTQYF. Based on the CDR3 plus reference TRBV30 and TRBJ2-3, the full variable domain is SQTIHQWPATLVQPVGSPLSLECTVEGTSNPNLYWYRQAAGRGLQLLFYSVGIGQISSEVPQNLSASRPQDRQFILSSKKLLLSDSGFYLCAWKWKGTDTQYFGPGTRLTVL.

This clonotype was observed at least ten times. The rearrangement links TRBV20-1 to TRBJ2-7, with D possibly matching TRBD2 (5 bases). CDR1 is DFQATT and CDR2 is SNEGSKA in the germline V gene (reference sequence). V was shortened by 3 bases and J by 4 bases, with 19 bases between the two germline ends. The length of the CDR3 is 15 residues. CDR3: CSASRSGLNLYEQYF. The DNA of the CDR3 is TGCAGTGCTAGTCGGTCAGGACTTAACCTGTACGAGCAGTACTTC.

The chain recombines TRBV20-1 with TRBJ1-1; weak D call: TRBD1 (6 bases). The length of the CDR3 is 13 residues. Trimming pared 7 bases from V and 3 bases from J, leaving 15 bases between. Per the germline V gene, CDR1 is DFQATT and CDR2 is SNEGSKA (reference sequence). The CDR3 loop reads CSGVGQIDTEAFF. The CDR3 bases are TGCAGTGGGGTCGGACAGATAGACACTGAAGCTTTCTTT.

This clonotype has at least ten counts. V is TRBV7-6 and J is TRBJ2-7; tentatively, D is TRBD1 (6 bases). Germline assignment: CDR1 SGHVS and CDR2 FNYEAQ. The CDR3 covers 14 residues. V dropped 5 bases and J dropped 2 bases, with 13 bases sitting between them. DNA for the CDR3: TGTGCCAGCAGCGCATGGGACAACCCCTACGAGCAGTACTTC. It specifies CASSAWDNPYEQYF.